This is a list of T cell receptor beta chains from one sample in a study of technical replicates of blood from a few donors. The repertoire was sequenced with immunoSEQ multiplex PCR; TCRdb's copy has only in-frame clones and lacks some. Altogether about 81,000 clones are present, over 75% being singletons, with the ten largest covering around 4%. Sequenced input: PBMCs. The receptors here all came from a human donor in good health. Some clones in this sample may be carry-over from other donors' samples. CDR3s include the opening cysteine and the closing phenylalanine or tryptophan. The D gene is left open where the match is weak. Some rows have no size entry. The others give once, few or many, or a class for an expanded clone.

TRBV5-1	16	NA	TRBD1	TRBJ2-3	TGCGCCAGCAGCTATGGACAGGGGGCGAGCACAGATACGCAGTATTTT	CASSYGQGASTDTQYF
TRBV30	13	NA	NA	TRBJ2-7	TGTGCCCTATGGGGGCAGGGAGTCCACGAGCAGTACTTC	CALWGQGVHEQYF
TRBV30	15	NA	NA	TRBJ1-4	TGTGCCTGGAGTCCCTTGGCGGTTATTAATGAAAAACTGTTTTTT	CAWSPLAVINEKLFF
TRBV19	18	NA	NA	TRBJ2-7	TGTGCCAGTAGTTCCGGCTTTGTGAGGGCTGCGAGCTCCTACGAGCAGTACTTC	CASSSGFVRAASSYEQYF
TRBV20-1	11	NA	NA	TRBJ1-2	TGCAGTGCTCCCCACACCTATGGCTACACCTTC	CSAPHTYGYTF
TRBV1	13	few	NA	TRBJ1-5	TGCACCAGCAGCCGGGACTTGAATCAGCCCCAGCATTTT	CTSSRDLNQPQHF
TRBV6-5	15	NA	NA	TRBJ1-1	TGTGCCAGCAGTGTCGAGGTCGCAGGGAGGACTGAAGCTTTCTTT	CASSVEVAGRTEAFF
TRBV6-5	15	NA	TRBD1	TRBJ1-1	TGTGCCAGCAGTGGGGTTGAGGCAGGGGGCACTGAAGCTTTCTTT	CASSGVEAGGTEAFF
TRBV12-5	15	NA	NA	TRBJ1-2	TGTGCTAGTGGTTTGGTAGCCGGGGTGCACTATGGCTACACCTTC	CASGLVAGVHYGYTF
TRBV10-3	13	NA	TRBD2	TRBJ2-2	TGTGCCATCAAGCGGGAGAGCACCGGGGAGCTGTTTTTT	CAIKRESTGELFF